One and the same sample provided the 16 T cell receptor beta chains below, sequenced in a study of blood T cell repertoires in COVID-19. The method was immunoSEQ multiplex PCR; TCRdb's version includes in-frame clones alone and lacks a portion of them. This sample yields 130,000 to 150,000 clones, of which under 85% are seen a single time; roughly 10% belongs to the top ten. Material for sequencing was peripheral blood. These receptors were obtained from a woman aged 80 or over in a cohort sampled during active or convalescent COVID-19.

This clone was detected a few times. The J gene is TRBJ2-3, the V gene TRBV5-3; tentative D call: TRBD2 (7 bases). TRBV5-3 is noted as an ORF with a role that remains uncertain. This CDR3 is built from 16 residues. Deletions cut 4 bases from V and 5 bases from J, with 20 bases between. The CDR3 DNA reads as TGTGCCAGAAGCCACCGGGGGCGGGGGCACCGAGATACGCAGTATTTT. It translates to CARSHRGRGHRDTQYF.

The chain employs TRBV5-8 and TRBJ2-4; 12 bases agree with TRBD2. Unmatched junction bases numbered 3, after V lost 0 bases and J lost 5 bases. In germline, CDR1 is SGHTS, CDR2 YDEGEE. The CDR3 totals 16 residues. CDR3 amino acids: CASSLGTSGGQNIQYF. CDR3 DNA: TGTGCCAGCAGCTTGGGAACTAGCGGGGGGCAAAACATTCAGTACTTC.

The chain combines TRBV5-4 with TRBJ1-1; D unclear. Trimming took off 0 bases at V and 5 bases at J, with 11 bases between the two ends. Germline lookup yields CDR1 SGHNT and CDR2 YYREEE (reference sequence). This CDR3 comprises 14 residues. The CDR3 bases are TGTGCCAGCAGCTTGGCGCTCCCGGGGACTGAAGCTTTCTTT. Translating it yields CASSLALPGTEAFF.

V gene TRBV7-9 combines with J gene TRBJ2-3; D is perhaps TRBD2 (5 bases). The CDR3 consists of 16 residues. Germline CDR1 SEHNR, CDR2 FQNEAQ (reference sequence). V was pared by 1 base and J by 0 bases, with 11 bases between. CDR3 sequence: CASSLGPGLSTDTQYF. The CDR3 nucleotides are TGTGCCAGCAGCTTAGGGCCGGGGTTAAGCACAGATACGCAGTATTTT.

The CDR3 coding sequence is TGCGCCAGCAGCGAAGGTTTGACTCGCTCCTACGAGCAGTACTTC. This encodes CASSEGLTRSYEQYF. This chain connects TRBV4-1 to TRBJ2-7; D unclear. Germline V gene data show CDR1 as MGHRA and CDR2 as YSYEKL. V lost 5 bases to trimming and J lost 0 bases, with 14 bases between them. The CDR3 sequence is 15 residues long.

The chain has TRBV6-5 and TRBJ1-1, with 7 bases that match TRBD1. Germline lookup yields CDR1 MNHEY and CDR2 SVGAGI. J was trimmed by 0 bases and V by 8 bases; bases with no gene match: 9. This CDR3 has 15 residues. CDR3 sequence: CASLTAQGMNTEAFF. Here the CDR3 DNA reads TGTGCCAGCCTCACCGCACAGGGGATGAACACTGAAGCTTTCTTT.

This sequence joins TRBV10-3 and TRBJ1-2, with D tentatively TRBD1 (5 bases). The germline gives CDR1 ENHRY, CDR2 SYGVKD. V gave up 5 bases and J gave up 7 bases, with 11 bases separating them. This CDR3 has 12 amino acids. The CDR3 DNA reads as TGTGCCATCAGTAAACTCGACAGTGGCTACACCTTC. This codes for CAISKLDSGYTF.

This chain connects TRBV29-1 to TRBJ2-5; TRBD2 aligns across 12 bases. Germline V CDR1 and CDR2: SQVTM, ANQGSEA. This CDR3 is 15 amino acids long. V lost 3 bases to trimming and J lost 4 bases; unmatched junction nucleotides: 6. The CDR3 sequence: CSVELAGGLGETQYF. Written as DNA, the CDR3 is TGCAGCGTTGAGCTAGCGGGGGGGTTGGGAGAGACCCAGTACTTC.

The genes are TRBV4-1 and TRBJ2-1; TRBD1 agrees at 9 bases. CDR1 MGHRA and CDR2 YSYEKL come from the germline V gene. Germline trimming cut 0 bases from V and 4 bases from J; bases unmatched to any gene: 4. The CDR3 totals 16 residues. The chain's CDR3 is CASSQDDRGGYNEQFF. In DNA form, the CDR3 reads TGCGCCAGCAGCCAAGACGACAGGGGGGGTTACAATGAGCAGTTCTTC.

This clone has only one observation. The gene calls are TRBV6-6 and TRBJ1-4; the match to TRBD1 covers 7 bases. Germline trimming cut 7 bases from V and 7 bases from J; bases unmatched to any gene: 15. The CDR3 length is 16 residues. Germline V gives CDR1 MNHNY, CDR2 SVGAGI (reference sequence). CDR3 region: CASTQTGIVGGEKLFF. The CDR3 nucleotides read TGTGCCAGCACCCAGACAGGGATAGTAGGTGGTGAAAAACTGTTTTTT.

V gene TRBV6-5 combines with J gene TRBJ1-4; the D gene is possibly TRBD1 (5 bases). This CDR3 is built from 13 residues. CDR1 MNHEY and CDR2 SVGAGI come from the germline V gene. Trimming removed 2 bases from V and 10 bases from J, with 11 bases in between. Here the CDR3 DNA reads TGTGCCAGCAGTTACGGGGGGAGTGGAAAACTGTTTTTT. It translates to CASSYGGSGKLFF.

This clone was found a few times. The chain joins TRBV5-4 to TRBJ2-3, with D perhaps TRBD2 (5 bases). CDR3 length: 14 residues. Germline V CDR1 and CDR2: SGHNT, YYREEE (reference sequence). The V and J ends lost 4 bases and 4 bases respectively, with 13 bases between them. Here the CDR3 DNA reads TGTGCCAGCAGCCAGGAGGTCGCAGCAGATACGCAGTATTTT. Protein: CASSQEVAADTQYF.

This sequence joins TRBV7-3 and TRBJ1-2, with a tentative D call TRBD1 (6 bases). Between the trimmed V and J ends, which lost 5 bases and 4 bases, there was a span of 8 bases. Per the germline V gene, CDR1 is SGHTA and CDR2 is FQGTGA. The CDR3 runs to 12 residues. The CDR3 bases are TGTGCCAGCAGCAACAGGGTCTATGGCTACACCTTC. Translated: CASSNRVYGYTF.

V gene TRBV11-3 combines with J gene TRBJ2-7; D unresolved. The CDR3 loop spans 14 amino acids. V was shortened by 3 bases and J by 2 bases, with 11 bases between the two germline ends. Per germline, CDR1 SGHNT and CDR2 YENEEA. DNA for the CDR3: TGTGCCAGCAGCTTCGGATTACAGCCCTACGAGCAGTACGTC. Protein product: CASSFGLQPYEQYV.

This chain uses TRBV9 with TRBJ1-1, with 7 bases fitting TRBD1. The CDR3 contains 12 residues. CDR1 is SGDLS and CDR2 is YYNGEE in the germline V gene. V shed 3 bases and J 6 bases; nucleotides not matched to a gene: 2. CDR3 coding DNA: TGTGCCAGCAGCGCGACAGGGTCTGAAGCTTTCTTT. Translated, it gives CASSATGSEAFF. Full variable domain (remainder filled in from reference TRBV9 and TRBJ1-1): DSGVTQTPKHLITATGQRVTLRCSPRSGDLSVYWYQQSLDQGLQFLIQYYNGEERAKGNILERFSAQQFPDLHSELNLSSLELGDSALYFCASSATGSEAFFGQGTRLTVV.

The chain has TRBV7-3 and TRBJ2-1; 11 bases are a match to TRBD2. This CDR3 is built from 16 residues. The V gene end was trimmed by 5 bases and the J gene end by 0 bases; junction bases not matched to a gene: 3. From germline, CDR1 is SGHTA and CDR2 FQGTGA. For the CDR3, the DNA is TGTGCCAGCAGCCAGACTAGCGGGGTCTCCTACAATGAGCAGTTCTTC. Its protein product is CASSQTSGVSYNEQFF. The variable domain in full, completed from reference TRBV7-3 and TRBJ2-1, reads GAGVSQTPSNKVTEKGKYVELRCDPISGHTALYWYRQSLGQGPEFLIYFQGTGAADDSGLPNDRFFAVRPEGSVSTLKIQRTERGDSAVYLCASSQTSGVSYNEQFFGPGTRLTVL.